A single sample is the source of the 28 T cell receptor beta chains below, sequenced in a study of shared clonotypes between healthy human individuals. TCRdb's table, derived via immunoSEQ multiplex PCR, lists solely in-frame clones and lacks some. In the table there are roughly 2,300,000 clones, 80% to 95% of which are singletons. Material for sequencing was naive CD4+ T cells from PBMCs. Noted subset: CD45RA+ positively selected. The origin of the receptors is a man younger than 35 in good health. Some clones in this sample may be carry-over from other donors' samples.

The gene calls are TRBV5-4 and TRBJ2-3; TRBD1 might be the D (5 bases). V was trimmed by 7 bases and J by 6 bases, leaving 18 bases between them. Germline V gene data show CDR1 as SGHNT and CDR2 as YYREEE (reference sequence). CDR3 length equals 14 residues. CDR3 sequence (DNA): TGTGCCAGCGCTGGGGCTTACACAGCGGATACGCAGTATTTT. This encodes CASAGAYTADTQYF.

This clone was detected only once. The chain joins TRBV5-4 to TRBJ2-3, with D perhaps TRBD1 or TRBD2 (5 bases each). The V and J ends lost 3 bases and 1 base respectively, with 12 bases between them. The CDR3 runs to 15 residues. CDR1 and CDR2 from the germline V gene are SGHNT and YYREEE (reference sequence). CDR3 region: CASSWDAGRTDTQYF. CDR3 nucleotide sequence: TGTGCCAGCAGCTGGGACGCAGGGCGCACAGATACGCAGTATTTT.

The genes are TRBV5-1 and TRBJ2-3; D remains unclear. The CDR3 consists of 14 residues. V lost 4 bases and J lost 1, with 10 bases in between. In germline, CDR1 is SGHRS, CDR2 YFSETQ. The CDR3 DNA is TGCGCCAGCAGCCAGACGGACGGCACAGATACGCAGTATTTT. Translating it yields CASSQTDGTDTQYF. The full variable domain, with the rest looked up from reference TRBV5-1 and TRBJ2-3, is KAGVTQTPRYLIKTRGQQVTLSCSPISGHRSVSWYQQTPGQGLQFLFEYFSETQRNKGNFPGRFSGRQFSNSRSEMNVSTLELGDSALYLCASSQTDGTDTQYFGPGTRLTVL.

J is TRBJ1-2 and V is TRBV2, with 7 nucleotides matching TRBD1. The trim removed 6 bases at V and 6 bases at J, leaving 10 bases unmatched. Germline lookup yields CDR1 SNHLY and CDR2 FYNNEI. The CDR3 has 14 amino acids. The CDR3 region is CASSREGGGNGYTF. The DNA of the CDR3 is TGTGCCAGCAGCCGCGAAGGGGGCGGAAATGGCTACACCTTC. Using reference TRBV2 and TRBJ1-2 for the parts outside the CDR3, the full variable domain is EPEVTQTPSHQVTQMGQEVILRCVPISNHLYFYWYRQILGQKVEFLVSFYNNEISEKSEIFDDQFSVERPDGSNFTLKIRSTKLEDSAMYFCASSREGGGNGYTFGSGTRLTVV.

The CDR3 spells CASSQESGGRMTEAFF. CDR3 coding DNA: TGCGCCAGCAGCCAAGAGTCCGGGGGGAGGATGACTGAAGCTTTCTTT. This chain uses TRBV4-3 with TRBJ1-1, with D perhaps TRBD1 (5 bases). The V and J ends lost 0 bases and 5 bases respectively, with 16 bases between them. This CDR3 is built from 16 residues. CDR1 and CDR2 (germline): LGHNA, YSLEER.

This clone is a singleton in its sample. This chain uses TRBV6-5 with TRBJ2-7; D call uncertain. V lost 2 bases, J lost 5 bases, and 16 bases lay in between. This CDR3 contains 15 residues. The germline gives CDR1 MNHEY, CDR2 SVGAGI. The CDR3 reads CASSYGILMANEQYF. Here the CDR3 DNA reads TGTGCCAGCAGTTACGGAATCCTAATGGCCAACGAGCAGTACTTC.

The CDR3 sequence: CASRRAGGPGTGELFF. DNA of the CDR3: TGTGCCAGCAGGAGAGCGGGAGGGCCGGGGACCGGGGAGCTGTTTTTT. The chain combines TRBV7-9 with TRBJ2-2; 10 nucleotides line up with TRBD2. Trimming cost V 6 bases and J 5 bases; bases outside gene matches: 9. CDR3 length equals 16 residues. In germline, CDR1 is SEHNR, CDR2 FQNEAQ (reference sequence).

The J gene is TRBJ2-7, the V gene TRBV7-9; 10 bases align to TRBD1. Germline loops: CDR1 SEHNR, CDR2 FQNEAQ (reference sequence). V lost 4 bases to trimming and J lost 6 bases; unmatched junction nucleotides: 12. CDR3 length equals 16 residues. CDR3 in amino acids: CASSSRDRGLFSEQYF. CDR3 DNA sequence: TGTGCCAGCAGCTCCCGAGACAGGGGGCTATTTTCCGAGCAGTACTTC.

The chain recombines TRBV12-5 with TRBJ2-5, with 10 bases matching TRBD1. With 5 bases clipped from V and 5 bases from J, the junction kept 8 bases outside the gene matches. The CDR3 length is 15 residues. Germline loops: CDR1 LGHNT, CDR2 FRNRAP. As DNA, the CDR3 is TGTGCTAGTGGTCGGGGACAGGGGATGTACGAGACCCAGTACTTC. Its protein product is CASGRGQGMYETQYF.

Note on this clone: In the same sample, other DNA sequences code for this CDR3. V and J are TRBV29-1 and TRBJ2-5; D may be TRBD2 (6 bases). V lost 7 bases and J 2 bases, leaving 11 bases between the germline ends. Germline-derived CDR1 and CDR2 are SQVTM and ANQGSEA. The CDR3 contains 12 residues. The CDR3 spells CSAKLAQETQYF. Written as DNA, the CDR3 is TGCAGCGCTAAACTAGCACAAGAGACCCAGTACTTC.

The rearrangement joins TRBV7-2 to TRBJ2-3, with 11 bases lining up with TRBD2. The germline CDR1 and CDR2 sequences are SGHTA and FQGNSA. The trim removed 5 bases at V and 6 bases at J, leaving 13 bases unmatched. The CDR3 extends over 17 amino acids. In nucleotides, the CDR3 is TGTGCCAGCAGCCCACTACTAGCGGGAGTTCCTATTGATACGCAGTATTTT. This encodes CASSPLLAGVPIDTQYF.

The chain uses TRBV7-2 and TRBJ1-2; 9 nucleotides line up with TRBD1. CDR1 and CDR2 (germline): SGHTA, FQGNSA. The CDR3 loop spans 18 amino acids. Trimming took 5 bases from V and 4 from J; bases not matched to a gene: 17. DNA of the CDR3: TGTGCCAGCAGCCCCAGCGGGTGGACAGGGGCTGTGGGCTATGGCTACACCTTC. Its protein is CASSPSGWTGAVGYGYTF.

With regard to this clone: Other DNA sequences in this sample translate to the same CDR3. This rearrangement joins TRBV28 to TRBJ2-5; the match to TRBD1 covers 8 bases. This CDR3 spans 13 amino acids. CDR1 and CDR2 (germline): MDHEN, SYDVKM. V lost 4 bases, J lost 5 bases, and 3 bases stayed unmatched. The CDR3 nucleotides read TGTGCCAGCAGTTCCAGGGGGCCGGAGACCCAGTACTTC. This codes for CASSSRGPETQYF.

CDR3 DNA: TGTGCCAGCAGCCAAGACAGACAGGGGGCGCGGGAGACCCAGTACTTC. This encodes CASSQDRQGARETQYF. This sequence joins TRBV4-2 and TRBJ2-5; 10 bases fit TRBD1. This CDR3 comprises 16 residues. The V gene's germline CDR1 is LGHNA and CDR2 YNFKEQ. Trimming took 0 bases from V and 5 from J; bases not matched to a gene: 6.

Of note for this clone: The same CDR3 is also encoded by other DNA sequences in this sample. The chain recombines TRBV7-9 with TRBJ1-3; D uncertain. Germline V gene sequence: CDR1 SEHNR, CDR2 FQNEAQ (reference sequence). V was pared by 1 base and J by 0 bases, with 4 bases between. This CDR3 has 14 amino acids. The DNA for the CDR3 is TGTGCCAGCAGCTTAGTTGCCTCTGGAAACACCATATATTTT. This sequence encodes CASSLVASGNTIYF.

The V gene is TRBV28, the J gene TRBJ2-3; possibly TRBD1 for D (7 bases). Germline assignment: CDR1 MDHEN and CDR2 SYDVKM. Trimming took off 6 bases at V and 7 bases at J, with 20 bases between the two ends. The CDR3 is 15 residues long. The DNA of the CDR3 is TGTGCCAGCAGGAAAGGAGGGGGCTCTTCCAATACGCAGTATTTT. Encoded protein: CASRKGGGSSNTQYF.

Written as DNA, the CDR3 is TGTGCCAGCTCAGCAGCCCCCACTGGAAACACCATATATTTT. Its translation is CASSAAPTGNTIYF. The genes are TRBV18 and TRBJ1-3; D remains ambiguous. The CDR3 runs 14 residues. The germline V and J ends were trimmed by 5 bases and 2 bases, with 10 bases remaining between them. The germline V gene has CDR1 KGHSH and CDR2 LQKENI.

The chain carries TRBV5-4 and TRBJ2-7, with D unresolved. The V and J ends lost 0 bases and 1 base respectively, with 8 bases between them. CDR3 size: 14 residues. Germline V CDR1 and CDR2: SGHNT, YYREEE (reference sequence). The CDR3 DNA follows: TGTGCCAGCAGCTTGGATTACGGGTCCTACGAGCAGTACTTC. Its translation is CASSLDYGSYEQYF.

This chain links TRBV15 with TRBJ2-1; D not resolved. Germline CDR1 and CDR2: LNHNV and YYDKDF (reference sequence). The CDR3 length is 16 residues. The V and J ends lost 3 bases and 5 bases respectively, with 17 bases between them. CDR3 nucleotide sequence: TGTGCCACCAGCAGTATAGGAACGTTGAAAAACAATGAGCAGTTCTTC. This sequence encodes CATSSIGTLKNNEQFF.

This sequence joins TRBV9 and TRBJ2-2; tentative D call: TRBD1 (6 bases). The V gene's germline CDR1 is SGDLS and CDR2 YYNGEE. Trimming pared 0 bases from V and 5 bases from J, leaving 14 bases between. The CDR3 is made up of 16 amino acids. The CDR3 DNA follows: TGTGCCAGCAGCGTAGGTCACAGGGCGCGGACCGGGGAGCTGTTTTTT. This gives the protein CASSVGHRARTGELFF.

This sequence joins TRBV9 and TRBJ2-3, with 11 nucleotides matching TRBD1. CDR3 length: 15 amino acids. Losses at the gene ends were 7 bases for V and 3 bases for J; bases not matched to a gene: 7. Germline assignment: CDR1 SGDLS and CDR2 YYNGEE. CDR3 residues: CASGTGGIGTDTQYF. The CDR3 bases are TGTGCCAGCGGGACAGGGGGGATTGGGACAGATACGCAGTATTTT. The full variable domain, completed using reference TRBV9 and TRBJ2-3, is DSGVTQTPKHLITATGQRVTLRCSPRSGDLSVYWYQQSLDQGLQFLIQYYNGEERAKGNILERFSAQQFPDLHSELNLSSLELGDSALYFCASGTGGIGTDTQYFGPGTRLTVL.

This CDR3 reads CASSEGEGRAGIQYF. CDR3 sequence (DNA): TGTGCCAGCAGTGAAGGGGAAGGCAGGGCTGGCATTCAGTACTTC. The chain carries TRBV6-1 and TRBJ2-4; D is perhaps TRBD1 (5 bases). The CDR3 spans 15 residues. Germline V CDR1 and CDR2: MNHNS, SASEGT. Trimming removed 1 base at V and 9 bases at J, with 16 bases between.

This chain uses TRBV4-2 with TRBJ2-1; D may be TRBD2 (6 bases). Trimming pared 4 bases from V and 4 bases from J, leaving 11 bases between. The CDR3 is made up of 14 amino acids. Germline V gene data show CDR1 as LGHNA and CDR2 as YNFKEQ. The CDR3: CASSRGTGYNEQFF. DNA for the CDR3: TGTGCCAGCAGCCGAGGGACTGGGTACAATGAGCAGTTCTTC.

The CDR3 coding sequence is TGTGCCAGCAGCCCCTCTAGCGGGAGCCGTCTAATCACAGATACGCAGTATTTT. Translation: CASSPSSGSRLITDTQYF. This rearrangement joins TRBV9 to TRBJ2-3; 10 nucleotides match TRBD2. Germline V gene sequence: CDR1 SGDLS, CDR2 YYNGEE. The CDR3 is 18 residues long. V trimming: 4 bases; J trimming: 2 bases; junction bases outside the gene matches: 13.

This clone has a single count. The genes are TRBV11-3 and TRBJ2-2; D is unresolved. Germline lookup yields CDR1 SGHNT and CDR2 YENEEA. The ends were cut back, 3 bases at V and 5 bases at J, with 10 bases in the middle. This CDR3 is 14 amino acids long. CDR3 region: CASSFAPGTGELFF. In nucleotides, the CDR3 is TGTGCCAGCAGCTTTGCCCCAGGTACCGGGGAGCTGTTTTTT.

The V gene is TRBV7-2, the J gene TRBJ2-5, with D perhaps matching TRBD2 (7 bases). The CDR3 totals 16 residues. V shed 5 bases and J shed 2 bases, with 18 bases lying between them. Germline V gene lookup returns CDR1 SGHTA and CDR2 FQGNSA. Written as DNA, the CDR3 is TGTGCCAGCAGCCCCTTGGGGGGGCGCGGACAAGAGACCCAGTACTTC. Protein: CASSPLGGRGQETQYF.

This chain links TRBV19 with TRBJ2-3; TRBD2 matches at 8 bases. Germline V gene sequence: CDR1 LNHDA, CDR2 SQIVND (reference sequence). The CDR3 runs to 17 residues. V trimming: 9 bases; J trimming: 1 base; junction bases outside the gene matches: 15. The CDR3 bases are TGTGCCAGCCGCCCTTGGGGGGGGCGGGAGGGCACAGATACGCAGTATTTT. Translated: CASRPWGGREGTDTQYF.

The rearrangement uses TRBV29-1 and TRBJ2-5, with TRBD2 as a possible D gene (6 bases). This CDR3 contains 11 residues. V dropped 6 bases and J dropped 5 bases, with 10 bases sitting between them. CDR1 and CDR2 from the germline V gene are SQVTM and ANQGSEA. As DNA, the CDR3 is TGCAGCGTCCTCAGCGGGGAGACCCAGTACTTC. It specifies CSVLSGETQYF.